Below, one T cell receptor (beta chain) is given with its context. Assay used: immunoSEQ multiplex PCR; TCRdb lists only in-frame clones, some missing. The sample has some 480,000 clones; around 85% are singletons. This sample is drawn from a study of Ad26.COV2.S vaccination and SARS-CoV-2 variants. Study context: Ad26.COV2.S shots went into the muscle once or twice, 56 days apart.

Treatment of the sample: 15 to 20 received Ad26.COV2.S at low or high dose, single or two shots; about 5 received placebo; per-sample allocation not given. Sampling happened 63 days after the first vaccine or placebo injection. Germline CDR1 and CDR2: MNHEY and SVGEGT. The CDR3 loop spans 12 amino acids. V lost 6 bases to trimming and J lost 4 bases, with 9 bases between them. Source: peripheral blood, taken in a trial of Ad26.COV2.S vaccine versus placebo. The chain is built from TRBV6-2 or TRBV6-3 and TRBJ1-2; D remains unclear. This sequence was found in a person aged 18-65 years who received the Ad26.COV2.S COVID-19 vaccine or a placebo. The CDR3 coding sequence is TGTGCCAGCAGCCAGGACCGCTATGGCTACACCTTC. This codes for CASSQDRYGYTF.